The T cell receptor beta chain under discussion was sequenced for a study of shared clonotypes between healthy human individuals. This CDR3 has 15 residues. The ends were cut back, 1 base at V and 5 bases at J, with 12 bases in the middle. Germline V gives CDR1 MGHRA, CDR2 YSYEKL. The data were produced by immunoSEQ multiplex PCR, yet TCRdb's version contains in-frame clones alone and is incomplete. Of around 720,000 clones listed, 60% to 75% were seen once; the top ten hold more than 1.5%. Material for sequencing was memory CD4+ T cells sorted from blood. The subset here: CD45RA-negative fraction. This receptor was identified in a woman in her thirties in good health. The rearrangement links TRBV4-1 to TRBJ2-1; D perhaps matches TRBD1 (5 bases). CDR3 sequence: CASSQGQTRDNEQFF. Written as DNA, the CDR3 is TGCGCCAGCAGCCAAGGACAGACCCGAGACAATGAGCAGTTCTTC.